Listed here are 15 T cell receptor beta chains from one sample, sequenced in a study of blood T cell dynamics during melanoma immunotherapy. Method: immunoSEQ multiplex PCR; TCRdb's copy keeps in-frame clones and lacks some. The sample shows about 11,000 clones, more than 70% of them seen only once. Specified time point: week 3, after first cycle of checkpoint inhibitor. This specimen was blood, taken from a patient treated with checkpoint blockade. The receptors were sampled from a human donor with melanoma.

V usage is TRBV6-5 and J usage is TRBJ1-6; possibly TRBD1 for D (6 bases). The germline V gene encodes CDR1 MNHEY and CDR2 SVGAGI. The germline V and J ends were trimmed by 2 bases and 10 bases, with 12 bases remaining between them. This CDR3 spans 14 amino acids. The CDR3 DNA follows: TGTGCCAGCAGTTACCGGGGACATTTATCACCCCTCCACTTT. Protein sequence: CASSYRGHLSPLHF.

The gene calls are TRBV27 and TRBJ1-5, with 7 bases fitting TRBD1. This CDR3 has 15 amino acids. The trim removed 5 bases at V and 5 bases at J, leaving 9 bases unmatched. The germline V gene has CDR1 MNHEY and CDR2 SMNVEV (reference sequence). The chain's CDR3 is CASSLNRDSYQPQHF. CDR3 nucleotides: TGTGCCAGCAGTCTCAACCGGGACAGCTATCAGCCCCAGCATTTT.

The V gene is TRBV21-1, the J gene TRBJ1-2. TRBV21-1 is flagged as a pseudogene. The CDR3 totals 15 residues. The CDR3 DNA is TGTGCCAGCACCAACCCCGAGCCCCTAAACTATGGCTACACCTTC. This codes for CASTNPEPLNYGYTF.

V usage is TRBV6-5 and J usage is TRBJ1-1, with 7 bases lining up with TRBD1. Germline lookup yields CDR1 MNHEY and CDR2 SVGAGI. CDR3 length equals 13 residues. The ends lost 6 bases at V and 3 bases at J; junction bases unmatched: 4. The CDR3 DNA reads as TGTGCCAGCAGAACGACAGGGCACACTGAAGCTTTCTTT. Translated: CASRTTGHTEAFF.

The V call is TRBV9, the J call TRBJ2-6, with 15 bases that match TRBD2. With V trimmed by 3 bases and J by 1 base, 2 bases remained unmatched. This CDR3 is built from 18 residues. Germline-derived CDR1 and CDR2 are SGDLS and YYNGEE. The DNA for the CDR3 is TGTGCCAGCAGCGCGGGACTAGCGGGGGGTTCTGGGGCCAACGTCCTGACTTTC. Protein product: CASSAGLAGGSGANVLTF.

The rearrangement links TRBV27 to TRBJ2-5, with 8 bases that match TRBD1. The CDR3 extends over 14 amino acids. V was clipped by 3 bases and J by 4 bases; unmatched bases: 4. Germline CDR1 MNHEY, CDR2 SMNVEV (reference sequence). The CDR3 DNA sequence: TGTGCCAGCAGTTTGCAGGGGGCGGGAGAGACCCAGTACTTC. Amino acid sequence: CASSLQGAGETQYF.

This chain uses TRBV6-1 with TRBJ2-3; D ambiguous. V lost 0 bases to trimming and J lost 2 bases, with 15 bases between them. There are 17 residues in the CDR3. CDR1 and CDR2 from the germline V gene are MNHNS and SASEGT. Here the CDR3 reads CASSEARFFSNTDTQYF. The CDR3 DNA sequence: TGTGCCAGCAGTGAAGCGAGGTTTTTTTCCAACACAGATACGCAGTATTTT.

This chain connects TRBV9 to TRBJ1-5; no clear D. CDR3 length: 14 residues. V lost 1 base and J 4 bases, leaving 9 bases between the germline ends. Germline V gene sequence: CDR1 SGDLS, CDR2 YYNGEE. The CDR3 region has the DNA TGTGCCAGCAGCGTAAATCCGATTAATCAGCCCCAGCATTTT. Amino acid sequence: CASSVNPINQPQHF.

In its sample, this clone was seen once. This sequence joins TRBV30 and TRBJ1-3, with D unclear. The CDR3 is 14 residues long. The V end was cut by 6 bases, the J end by 0 bases, with 12 bases between. From germline, CDR1 is GTSNPN and CDR2 SVGIG (reference sequence). The CDR3 here is CACNFLPSGNTIYF. The DNA for the CDR3 is TGTGCCTGCAATTTCTTGCCCTCTGGAAACACCATATATTTT.

The rearrangement joins TRBV10-1 to TRBJ2-3, with D possibly TRBD2 on 6 matching bases. Germline-derived CDR1 and CDR2 are WNHNN and SYGVQD (reference sequence). The CDR3 is 14 amino acids. The germline V and J ends were trimmed by 0 bases and 4 bases, with 8 bases remaining between them. DNA for the CDR3: TGCGCCAGCAGTGAGTCCGGAGGGGCAGATACGCAGTATTTT. It yields the protein CASSESGGADTQYF.

This clone has a handful of counts. This sequence joins TRBV7-9 and TRBJ2-7; 7 positions match TRBD1. CDR3 length: 14 residues. V was pared by 5 bases and J by 2 bases, with 6 bases of the junction left unmatched. Per the germline V gene, CDR1 is SEHNR and CDR2 is FQNEAQ (reference sequence). This chain's CDR3 is CASSQDRVAYEQYF. CDR3 nucleotides: TGTGCCAGCAGCCAAGACAGGGTCGCCTACGAGCAGTACTTC.

The V call is TRBV18, the J call TRBJ2-1; the match to TRBD2 covers 8 bases. Germline trimming cut 3 bases from V and 10 bases from J; bases unmatched to any gene: 20. CDR1 is KGHSH, CDR2 LQKENI, per germline. This CDR3 region has 18 residues. The CDR3 loop reads CASSPPRGSGITIGEQFF. In DNA, the CDR3 is TGTGCCAGCTCACCTCCCCGAGGTAGCGGGATAACTATCGGGGAGCAGTTCTTC. The variable domain in full, with the rest retrieved from reference TRBV18 and TRBJ2-1, is NAGVMQNPRHLVRRRGQEARLRCSPMKGHSHVYWYRQLPEEGLKFMVYLQKENIIDESGMPKERFSAEFPKEGPSILRIQQVVRGDSAAYFCASSPPRGSGITIGEQFFGPGTRLTVL.

The CDR3 protein is CATETTGVGGYTF. The CDR3 DNA is TGTGCCACCGAGACAACAGGGGTTGGAGGCTACACCTTC. The V call is TRBV2, the J call TRBJ1-2; TRBD1 matches at 7 bases. V gave up 10 bases and J gave up 8 bases; unmatched junction bases: 13. Looked up from germline, CDR1 is SNHLY and CDR2 is FYNNEI. The CDR3 extends over 13 amino acids.

The V and J genes are TRBV30 and TRBJ1-6; the D is unclear. The ends were cut back, 3 bases at V and 9 bases at J, with 12 bases in the middle. Germline loops: CDR1 GTSNPN, CDR2 SVGIG (reference sequence). CDR3 length: 13 residues. CDR3 sequence: CAWRGSDGSPLHF. CDR3 DNA sequence: TGTGCCTGGAGGGGGAGTGATGGTTCACCCCTCCACTTT.

J is TRBJ2-5 and V is TRBV5-4, with 10 bases fitting TRBD2. Looked up from germline, CDR1 is SGHNT and CDR2 is YYREEE (reference sequence). CDR3 length equals 15 residues. The trim removed 1 base at V and 3 bases at J, leaving 3 bases unmatched. The CDR3 here is CASSLYLAGEETQYF. As DNA, the CDR3 is TGTGCCAGCAGCTTGTATCTAGCGGGGGAAGAGACCCAGTACTTC.